A single sample gave rise to the 31 T cell receptor beta chains below, sequenced in a study of Ad26.COV2.S vaccination and SARS-CoV-2 variants. Treatment defined: approximately 18 received Ad26.COV2.S at low or high dose, single or two shots; several received placebo; per-sample allocation not given. The study sampled participants on day 63 after the first vaccine or placebo injection. The data were produced by immunoSEQ multiplex PCR, yet TCRdb's version contains in-frame clones alone and is incomplete. The sample consists of about 320,000 clones, around 85% of them appearing once. The sample was peripheral blood, taken in a trial of Ad26.COV2.S vaccine versus placebo. The receptors come from a person aged 18 to 65 who received the Ad26.COV2.S COVID-19 vaccine or a placebo.

V and J are TRBV18 and TRBJ2-7, with 7 positions matching TRBD2. V was clipped by 2 bases and J by 2 bases; unmatched bases: 6. This CDR3 region has 15 residues. Germline loops: CDR1 KGHSH, CDR2 LQKENI. Here the CDR3 DNA reads TGTGCCAGCTCACCAAACCCCGGGGGGACCTACGAGCAGTACTTC. Translating it yields CASSPNPGGTYEQYF.

The chain has TRBV9 and TRBJ2-7; D unresolved. Trimming took off 2 bases at V and 6 bases at J, with 12 bases between the two ends. The CDR3 is 13 amino acids. Germline CDR1 is SGDLS and CDR2 is YYNGEE. Here the CDR3 DNA reads TGTGCCAGCAGCGTCGATACGGTACGCGAGCAGTACTTC. Protein product: CASSVDTVREQYF. Full variable domain (outside the CDR3, taken from reference TRBV9 and TRBJ2-7): DSGVTQTPKHLITATGQRVTLRCSPRSGDLSVYWYQQSLDQGLQFLIQYYNGEERAKGNILERFSAQQFPDLHSELNLSSLELGDSALYFCASSVDTVREQYFGPGTRLTVT.

This clone was seen once. The chain has TRBV2 and TRBJ2-1, with TRBD2 identical over 12 bases. This CDR3 comprises 19 residues. The germline CDR1 and CDR2 sequences are SNHLY and FYNNEI. Unmatched junction bases numbered 11, after V lost 5 bases and J lost 0 bases. DNA for the CDR3: TGTGCCAGCAGTCACGGGGGGACTAGCGGGTGGAGCTCCTACAATGAGCAGTTCTTC. Its protein product is CASSHGGTSGWSSYNEQFF.

This clone was counted between two and nine times. V and J are TRBV5-1 and TRBJ1-4; D is unresolved. The germline V gene has CDR1 SGHRS and CDR2 YFSETQ. V was trimmed by 4 bases and J by 8 bases, leaving 12 bases between them. The length of the CDR3 is 13 residues. The CDR3 nucleotides are TGCGCCAGCAGCCCCCAGGCAGAAGAAAAACTGTTTTTT. It is translated as CASSPQAEEKLFF. Full variable domain (outside the CDR3, taken from reference TRBV5-1 and TRBJ1-4): KAGVTQTPRYLIKTRGQQVTLSCSPISGHRSVSWYQQTPGQGLQFLFEYFSETQRNKGNFPGRFSGRQFSNSRSEMNVSTLELGDSALYLCASSPQAEEKLFFGSGTQLSVL.

This chain joins TRBV9 and TRBJ2-3; 7 bases map to TRBD2. Germline V gives CDR1 SGDLS, CDR2 YYNGEE. The CDR3 covers 15 residues. The V segment lost 3 bases and the J segment 4 bases; nucleotides outside the gene matches: 8. The CDR3 sequence: CASSERDYSSDTQYF. CDR3 bases: TGTGCCAGCAGCGAGAGGGACTACTCGTCAGATACGCAGTATTTT.

The V and J genes are TRBV11-2 and TRBJ2-1; D ambiguous. The CDR3 runs 14 residues. Between the trimmed V and J ends, which lost 3 bases and 6 bases, there was a span of 12 bases. Germline V gene data show CDR1 as SGHAT and CDR2 as FQNNGV. The CDR3: CASSLLPRINEQFF. The CDR3 coding sequence is TGTGCCAGCAGCTTGCTCCCGCGAATCAATGAGCAGTTCTTC.

Here the CDR3 reads CASSPPNQPQHF. CDR3 bases: TGTGCCAGCTCACCACCGAATCAGCCCCAGCATTTT. The V gene is TRBV18, the J gene TRBJ1-5, with D hard to call. The CDR3 is 12 amino acids. From germline, CDR1 is KGHSH and CDR2 LQKENI. V lost 0 bases and J lost 4, with 1 base in between.

The gene calls are TRBV3-1 (or the pseudogene TRBV3-2) and TRBJ1-3; perhaps TRBD1 as D (6 bases). CDR3 length equals 14 residues. Trimming removed 4 bases from V and 6 bases from J, with 13 bases in between. CDR1 is LGHDT and CDR2 is YNNKEL in the germline V gene (reference sequence). The CDR3 region is CASSRRGAENTIYF. CDR3 bases: TGTGCCAGCAGCCGACGGGGGGCGGAAAACACCATATATTTT.

The rearrangement links TRBV5-1 to TRBJ1-3, with D hard to call. Germline CDR1 reads SGHRS; CDR2 reads YFSETQ. CDR3 length: 16 amino acids. V was cut by 0 bases and J by 6 bases, with 16 bases left in between. In nucleotides, the CDR3 is TGCGCCAGCAGCTTGGGTCTCCTTATTGGGCAAAACACCATATATTTT. Encoded protein: CASSLGLLIGQNTIYF.

This clone has just one count. V and J are TRBV19 and TRBJ1-5; unclear D gene. Germline assignment: CDR1 LNHDA and CDR2 SQIVND (reference sequence). Between the trimmed V and J ends, which lost 5 bases and 0 bases, there was a span of 11 bases. CDR3 length: 15 residues. In DNA, the CDR3 is TGTGCCAGTAGTTTGGCTGCTTTTAGCAATCAGCCCCAGCATTTT. As protein: CASSLAAFSNQPQHF.

This clone was observed a single time. The chain employs TRBV13 and TRBJ1-1; D call uncertain. V was pared by 3 bases and J by 3 bases, with 5 bases between. The germline CDR1 and CDR2 sequences are PRHDT and FYEKMQ (reference sequence). The CDR3 extends over 12 amino acids. The CDR3 nucleotides read TGTGCCAGCAGCTTCGGTTACACTGAAGCTTTCTTT. Encoded protein: CASSFGYTEAFF.

The rearrangement links TRBV5-4 to TRBJ2-2; TRBD2 might be the D (5 bases). The germline V gene has CDR1 SGHNT and CDR2 YYREEE (reference sequence). CDR3 size: 13 residues. V lost 4 bases, J lost 6 bases, and 10 bases lay in between. CDR3 in DNA: TGTGCCAGCAGCCTGGACTGGGCCGGGGAGCTGTTTTTT. Amino acid sequence: CASSLDWAGELFF.

The chain links TRBV5-1 to TRBJ1-1; D call uncertain. Germline V CDR1 and CDR2: SGHRS, YFSETQ. There are 14 residues in the CDR3. Between the trimmed V and J ends, which lost 1 base and 3 bases, there was a span of 10 bases. The CDR3 sequence is CASSLSGEHTEAFF. For the CDR3, the DNA is TGCGCCAGCAGCTTGTCCGGGGAACACACTGAAGCTTTCTTT.

This chain joins TRBV18 and TRBJ1-1; possible D gene TRBD1, 6 bases. The V end was cut by 2 bases, the J end by 7 bases, with 11 bases between. CDR1 KGHSH and CDR2 LQKENI come from the germline V gene. This CDR3 has 13 residues. The CDR3 nucleotides are TGTGCCAGCTCACCAGGACAGCTTCTTGAAGCTTTCTTT. Translation gives CASSPGQLLEAFF.

V usage is TRBV7-9 and J usage is TRBJ1-6; no firm D call. Germline V gene lookup returns CDR1 SEHNR and CDR2 FQNEAQ (reference sequence). The CDR3 totals 12 residues. V was cut by 0 bases and J by 10 bases, with 4 bases left in between. CDR3 sequence reads: CASSLAGSPLHF. The CDR3 nucleotides read TGTGCCAGCAGCTTAGCAGGGTCACCCCTCCACTTT.

The rearrangement links TRBV7-9 to TRBJ1-1; TRBD1 agrees at 7 bases. CDR3 length: 14 residues. Germline CDR1 reads SEHNR; CDR2 reads FQNEAQ (reference sequence). The ends lost 5 bases at V and 0 bases at J; junction bases unmatched: 3. CDR3 region: CASSAGQLNTEAFF. In DNA form, the CDR3 reads TGTGCCAGCAGCGCGGGACAGTTGAACACTGAAGCTTTCTTT.

V gene TRBV14 combines with J gene TRBJ2-3; D is perhaps TRBD1 or TRBD2 (5 bases each). Germline CDR1 is SGHDN and CDR2 is FVKESK. CDR3 size: 13 residues. V was trimmed by 3 bases and J by 7 bases, leaving 11 bases between them. The CDR3 region is CASSHPGPNTQYF. CDR3 coding DNA: TGTGCCAGCAGCCATCCGGGGCCTAATACGCAGTATTTT.

This clone is a singleton in its sample. This sequence joins TRBV2 and TRBJ2-7; a possible D gene is TRBD1 (5 bases). The CDR3 loop spans 13 amino acids. Trimming left V 7 bases short and J 6 bases short, with 16 bases between. Germline V gene sequence: CDR1 SNHLY, CDR2 FYNNEI. The CDR3 loop reads CASTAQEGAEQYF. Here the CDR3 DNA reads TGTGCCAGCACCGCTCAAGAAGGGGCCGAGCAGTACTTC. The full variable domain, its missing parts supplied by reference TRBV2 and TRBJ2-7, is EPEVTQTPSHQVTQMGQEVILRCVPISNHLYFYWYRQILGQKVEFLVSFYNNEISEKSEIFDDQFSVERPDGSNFTLKIRSTKLEDSAMYFCASTAQEGAEQYFGPGTRLTVT.

This chain connects TRBV7-2 to TRBJ1-1; no reliable D call. Germline V lookup: CDR1 SGHTA, CDR2 FQGNSA. This CDR3 is 14 amino acids long. V gave up 9 bases and J gave up 0 bases, with 14 bases separating them. CDR3 DNA sequence: TGTGCCAGTATGGGAGGGAGCTTGAACACTGAAGCTTTCTTT. This codes for CASMGGSLNTEAFF.

V usage is TRBV3-1 (or the pseudogene TRBV3-2) and J usage is TRBJ2-5, with D uncertain. This CDR3 region has 12 residues. The V gene lost 2 bases and the J gene lost 5 bases, with 6 bases spanning the gap. Germline loops: CDR1 LGHDT, CDR2 YNNKEL (reference sequence). This CDR3 reads CASSQQQETQYF. For the CDR3, the DNA is TGTGCCAGCAGCCAACAACAGGAGACCCAGTACTTC.

The chain uses TRBV28 and TRBJ2-7; D is undetermined. This CDR3 is 13 amino acids long. Trimming removed 2 bases at V and 6 bases at J, with 11 bases between. CDR1 and CDR2 (germline): MDHEN, SYDVKM. Here the CDR3 reads CASSLQSPGEQYF. Written as DNA, the CDR3 is TGTGCCAGCAGTTTACAGAGTCCGGGCGAGCAGTACTTC.

This chain links TRBV10-3 with TRBJ1-5; unclear D gene. There are 17 residues in the CDR3. The V gene lost 3 bases and the J gene lost 4 bases, with 19 bases spanning the gap. Per the germline V gene, CDR1 is ENHRY and CDR2 is SYGVKD. As DNA, the CDR3 is TGTGCCATCAGTGAAAATTTTGGTAGAGTGCCTAATCAGCCCCAGCATTTT. This sequence encodes CAISENFGRVPNQPQHF.

The chain links TRBV11-2 to TRBJ2-2; 7 nucleotides agree with TRBD1. The trim removed 4 bases at V and 5 bases at J, leaving 7 bases unmatched. The germline CDR1 and CDR2 sequences are SGHAT and FQNNGV. The CDR3 consists of 15 residues. The CDR3 loop is CASSSTLQGTGELFF. The CDR3 coding sequence is TGTGCCAGCAGCTCAACTCTACAGGGGACCGGGGAGCTGTTTTTT.

V usage is TRBV19 and J usage is TRBJ1-1, with a possible D match to TRBD1 (5 bases). Trimming removed 4 bases at V and 5 bases at J, with 14 bases between. CDR1 and CDR2 (germline): LNHDA, SQIVND (reference sequence). The CDR3 sequence is 14 residues long. The CDR3 nucleotides are TGTGCCAGTAGTAGAGACAGCGGGGGTACTGAAGCTTTCTTT. It codes for CASSRDSGGTEAFF. The full variable domain, in which reference TRBV19 and TRBJ1-1 provide the parts outside the CDR3, is DGGITQSPKYLFRKEGQNVTLSCEQNLNHDAMYWYRQDPGQGLRLIYYSQIVNDFQKGDIAEGYSVSREKKESFPLTVTSAQKNPTAFYLCASSRDSGGTEAFFGQGTRLTVV.

The rearrangement links TRBV7-2 to TRBJ2-5; 10 bases line up with TRBD1. The J segment lost 2 bases and the V segment lost 2 bases, leaving 5 bases of the junction unmatched. CDR3 size: 16 residues. Germline V gives CDR1 SGHTA, CDR2 FQGNSA. The CDR3 here is CASSLSKGQGQETQYF. The CDR3 bases are TGTGCCAGCAGCTTAAGTAAGGGACAGGGGCAAGAGACCCAGTACTTC.

The chain combines TRBV14 with TRBJ1-6; 7 positions agree with TRBD1. The germline V gene has CDR1 SGHDN and CDR2 FVKESK. Trimming cost V 1 base and J 7 bases; bases outside gene matches: 4. The CDR3 is 15 residues long. Here the CDR3 reads CASSQVRQGNSPLHF. The CDR3 bases are TGTGCCAGCAGCCAAGTAAGACAGGGAAATTCACCCCTCCACTTT.

This sequence joins TRBV10-2 and TRBJ2-6, with D possibly being TRBD1 (6 bases). The germline V gene has CDR1 WSHSY and CDR2 SAAADI. There are 17 residues in the CDR3. Trimming left V 3 bases short and J 1 base short, with 13 bases between. CDR3 amino acids: CASSDRGAGSGANVLTF. For the CDR3, the DNA is TGCGCCAGCAGTGACAGGGGTGCAGGATCTGGGGCCAACGTCCTGACTTTC.

This clone was detected once. V usage is TRBV6-6 and J usage is TRBJ2-7; 8 bases are a match to TRBD1. With V trimmed by 5 bases and J by 0 bases, 6 bases remained unmatched. CDR1 and CDR2 (germline): MNHNY, SVGAGI (reference sequence). The CDR3 is 15 amino acids. The CDR3 is CASSDQGAFSYEQYF. The CDR3 DNA sequence: TGTGCCAGCAGTGATCAGGGGGCTTTCTCCTACGAGCAGTACTTC.

This clone was seen a handful of times. V gene TRBV7-8 combines with J gene TRBJ2-1; TRBD1 aligns across 8 bases. Germline V gene sequence: CDR1 SGHVS, CDR2 FQNEAQ. V trimming: 1 base; J trimming: 5 bases; junction bases outside the gene matches: 7. This CDR3 has 16 residues. In DNA form, the CDR3 reads TGTGCCAGCAGCTTAGGGTACAGGGGGATTAACAATGAGCAGTTCTTC. This translates into CASSLGYRGINNEQFF. Full variable domain (missing parts from reference TRBV7-8 and TRBJ2-1): GAGVSQSPRYKVAKRGQDVALRCDPISGHVSLFWYQQALGQGPEFLTYFQNEAQLDKSGLPSDRFFAERPEGSVSTLKIQRTQQEDSAVYLCASSLGYRGINNEQFFGPGTRLTVL.

The genes are TRBV27 and TRBJ2-2; 8 nucleotides line up with TRBD1. CDR3 length equals 16 residues. Germline loops: CDR1 MNHEY, CDR2 SMNVEV (reference sequence). Trimming took 4 bases from V and 1 from J; bases not matched to a gene: 5. CDR3 protein: CASSSQGAWNTGELFF. The CDR3 DNA reads as TGTGCCAGCAGTTCTCAGGGGGCGTGGAACACCGGGGAGCTGTTTTTT.

In its sample, this clone was seen a few times. The V gene is TRBV7-9, the J gene TRBJ1-2; no clear D. V lost 5 bases, J lost 7 bases, and 8 bases lay in between. The CDR3 covers 11 residues. Per germline, CDR1 SEHNR and CDR2 FQNEAQ (reference sequence). The CDR3 DNA reads TGTGCCAGCAGCCTCGAGGTTGGCTACACCTTC. Its translation is CASSLEVGYTF.